Following are 19 T cell receptor beta chains from one sample sequenced in a study of shared clonotypes between healthy human individuals. Here immunoSEQ multiplex PCR was the method, and the copy in TCRdb shows in-frame clones only, minus some. Of hundreds of thousands of clones listed, 90% to 97% are singletons. Sequenced material: naive CD4+ T cells sorted from blood. Subset of the sample: CD45RA+ positively selected. These receptors were taken from a woman between 25 and 40 years old in good health.

This clone was recorded once. V and J are TRBV28 and TRBJ2-7; D uncertain. Germline V gives CDR1 MDHEN, CDR2 SYDVKM. The CDR3 is made up of 12 amino acids. V was trimmed by 8 bases and J by 3 bases, leaving 11 bases between them. CDR3 DNA sequence: TGTGCCAGCGTCGAGACTGGCTACGAGCAGTACTTC. It is translated as CASVETGYEQYF.

V and J are TRBV5-8 and TRBJ1-1; the match to TRBD1 covers 7 bases. From germline, CDR1 is SGHTS and CDR2 YDEGEE. V dropped 4 bases and J dropped 3; count of bases not matched to a gene: 6. This CDR3 has 14 amino acids. The CDR3 sequence is CASSLRRGHTEAFF. The DNA of the CDR3 is TGTGCCAGCAGCCTTCGGAGGGGGCACACTGAAGCTTTCTTT.

The J gene is TRBJ2-2, the V gene TRBV6-5; D is unresolved. With 4 bases removed from V and 7 bases from J, the gap between germline ends came to 13 bases. Germline-derived CDR1 and CDR2 are MNHEY and SVGAGI. The CDR3 covers 14 residues. CDR3 protein: CASSSRPENGELFF. As DNA, the CDR3 is TGTGCCAGCAGTTCTCGTCCCGAGAACGGGGAGCTGTTTTTT.

The rearrangement links TRBV7-9 to TRBJ1-6; D is undetermined. Germline V lookup: CDR1 SEHNR, CDR2 FQNEAQ (reference sequence). V was pared by 2 bases and J by 10 bases, with 9 bases between. CDR3 length: 13 amino acids. CDR3 sequence reads: CASSLPVPSPLHF. CDR3 DNA: TGTGCCAGCAGCTTACCGGTCCCCTCACCCCTCCACTTT.

This chain connects TRBV6-4 to TRBJ2-1; 7 bases are shared with TRBD1. Germline lookup yields CDR1 MRHNA and CDR2 SNTAGT. The length of the CDR3 is 18 residues. The V segment lost 0 bases and the J segment 5 bases; nucleotides outside the gene matches: 13. CDR3 loop: CASSDSPATGVANNEQFF. The DNA for the CDR3 is TGTGCCAGCAGTGACTCGCCCGCTACAGGGGTCGCCAACAATGAGCAGTTCTTC.

This chain joins TRBV5-1 and TRBJ2-7, with no clear D. V was cut by 4 bases and J by 0 bases, with 14 bases left in between. The CDR3 contains 15 residues. CDR1 is SGHRS and CDR2 is YFSETQ in the germline V gene. The CDR3 region has the DNA TGCGCCAGCAGCCTAGAAGTGGGTAGCTCCTACGAGCAGTACTTC. Protein product: CASSLEVGSSYEQYF.

This rearrangement joins TRBV4-1 to TRBJ2-5, with 11 nucleotides matching TRBD2. The junction had 3 bases not matched to a gene; V was cut back by 2 bases and J by 7 bases. The V gene's germline CDR1 is MGHRA and CDR2 YSYEKL. The CDR3 runs to 14 residues. The CDR3 nucleotides read TGCGCCAGCAGCCAAACCGGGACTAGCGGGACCCAGTACTTC. Its translation: CASSQTGTSGTQYF.

The chain employs TRBV7-6 and TRBJ2-2; D gene uncertain. CDR3 length equals 16 residues. V was trimmed by 5 bases and J by 4 bases, leaving 17 bases between them. CDR1 and CDR2 (germline): SGHVS, FNYEAQ. The CDR3 here is CASSLSPEPITGELFF. CDR3 bases: TGTGCCAGCAGCCTTAGCCCAGAGCCCATCACCGGGGAGCTGTTTTTT. The whole variable domain, remainder taken from reference TRBV7-6 and TRBJ2-2, is GAGVSQSPRYKVTKRGQDVALRCDPISGHVSLYWYRQALGQGPEFLTYFNYEAQQDKSGLPNDRFSAERPEGSISTLTIQRTEQRDSAMYRCASSLSPEPITGELFFGEGSRLTVL.

The chain uses TRBV6-7 and TRBJ2-1, with D possibly matching TRBD2 (5 bases). TRBV6-7 is an open reading frame, and its role is uncertain. Trimming took off 8 bases at V and 8 bases at J, with 16 bases between the two ends. The CDR3 has 13 amino acids. Here the CDR3 reads CASPKLEIDEQFF. CDR3 bases: TGTGCCAGCCCCAAACTAGAGATCGATGAGCAGTTCTTC.

The rearrangement links TRBV18 to TRBJ2-3; TRBD2 agrees at 7 bases. The CDR3 consists of 16 residues. Per germline, CDR1 KGHSH and CDR2 LQKENI. V lost 6 bases, J lost 3 bases, and 12 bases stayed unmatched. CDR3 in amino acids: CASSPVMGEGTDTQYF. DNA of the CDR3: TGTGCCAGCTCCCCTGTTATGGGGGAGGGGACAGATACGCAGTATTTT.

The genes are TRBV4-1 and TRBJ2-5; tentative D call: TRBD1 (5 bases). The tail of the sequence fits TRBJ2-7 better, so the J call may be wrong. The CDR3 spans 17 residues. The germline V gene encodes CDR1 MGHRA and CDR2 YSYEKL. CDR3 DNA: TGCGCCAGCAGCCAAGATAGGGGCCGGGCCTCTTCCTACGAGCAGTACTTC. Translation gives CASSQDRGRASSYEQYF.

V is TRBV6-5 and J is TRBJ2-7, with 12 bases that match TRBD1. J lost 5 bases, V lost 6 bases, and 8 bases had no gene match. There are 15 residues in the CDR3. Germline CDR1 and CDR2: MNHEY and SVGAGI. The CDR3 loop reads CASSPGQGAIDEQYF. The CDR3 nucleotides are TGTGCCAGCAGCCCGGGACAGGGGGCTATCGACGAGCAGTACTTC.

This clone was observed a single time. This rearrangement joins TRBV30 to TRBJ2-2; 9 nucleotides align to TRBD1. Germline CDR1 and CDR2: GTSNPN and SVGIG (reference sequence). The CDR3 length is 15 residues. Unmatched junction bases numbered 2, after V lost 2 bases and J lost 1 base. CDR3 sequence reads: CAWSRDRVNTGELFF. CDR3 coding DNA: TGTGCCTGGAGTAGGGACAGGGTGAACACCGGGGAGCTGTTTTTT.

This sequence joins TRBV5-1 and TRBJ2-7; a possible D gene is TRBD1 (5 bases). The ends were cut back, 3 bases at V and 3 bases at J, with 13 bases in the middle. Germline V gene sequence: CDR1 SGHRS, CDR2 YFSETQ. CDR3 size: 14 residues. The CDR3 is CASSSGRTLYEQYF. The CDR3 DNA follows: TGCGCCAGCAGCTCCGGACGGACACTCTACGAGCAGTACTTC. The full variable domain, in which reference TRBV5-1 and TRBJ2-7 provide the parts outside the CDR3, is KAGVTQTPRYLIKTRGQQVTLSCSPISGHRSVSWYQQTPGQGLQFLFEYFSETQRNKGNFPGRFSGRQFSNSRSEMNVSTLELGDSALYLCASSSGRTLYEQYFGPGTRLTVT.

The chain uses TRBV19 and TRBJ2-4; 8 positions agree with TRBD1. V lost 3 bases, J lost 3 bases, and 4 bases stayed unmatched. Germline V gene lookup returns CDR1 LNHDA and CDR2 SQIVND (reference sequence). The CDR3 sequence is 15 residues long. For the CDR3, the DNA is TGTGCCAGTAGTATTGGAGGGACAGGCAAAAACATTCAGTACTTC. It encodes CASSIGGTGKNIQYF.

The V call is TRBV28, the J call TRBJ2-7; the match to TRBD1 covers 9 bases. The germline CDR1 and CDR2 sequences are MDHEN and SYDVKM. The V and J ends lost 4 bases and 5 bases, in that order; junction bases with no gene match: 6. The CDR3 is made up of 14 amino acids. The CDR3 here is CASSSGQGTHEQYF. The CDR3 nucleotides are TGTGCCAGCAGTTCCGGACAGGGGACCCACGAGCAGTACTTC.

The genes are TRBV5-1 and TRBJ1-4; D not resolved. The CDR3 sequence is 16 residues long. The germline V gene has CDR1 SGHRS and CDR2 YFSETQ. V was cut by 4 bases and J by 3 bases, with 16 bases left in between. The DNA of the CDR3 is TGCGCCAGCAGCCCGGTGGGCCAGACGCCTAATGAAAAACTGTTTTTT. Translation: CASSPVGQTPNEKLFF. Based on the CDR3 plus reference TRBV5-1 and TRBJ1-4, the full variable domain is KAGVTQTPRYLIKTRGQQVTLSCSPISGHRSVSWYQQTPGQGLQFLFEYFSETQRNKGNFPGRFSGRQFSNSRSEMNVSTLELGDSALYLCASSPVGQTPNEKLFFGSGTQLSVL.

The V and J genes are TRBV28 and TRBJ2-1, with D unresolved. The CDR3 length is 12 residues. V gave up 3 bases and J gave up 8 bases, with 8 bases separating them. CDR1 is MDHEN, CDR2 SYDVKM, per germline. The DNA of the CDR3 is TGTGCCAGCAGTTTGACAATTTATGAGCAGTTCTTC. Translated, it gives CASSLTIYEQFF.

The J gene is TRBJ2-7, the V gene TRBV28; a possible D gene is TRBD2 (7 bases). V lost 5 bases, J lost 0 bases, and 17 bases lay in between. Per the germline V gene, CDR1 is MDHEN and CDR2 is SYDVKM. The CDR3 covers 16 residues. CDR3 nucleotides: TGTGCCAGCAGTCGTGGGGGGGCGGGACGCTCCTACGAGCAGTACTTC. This translates into CASSRGGAGRSYEQYF.